These 20 T cell receptor beta chains were sequenced from one sample in a study of OX40 agonist ivuxolimab in advanced cancers. Sequencing used immunoSEQ multiplex PCR; TCRdb keeps in-frame clones, though not all of them. The data show some 16,000 clones, 70% to 85% seen once. The starting material was CD4+ or CD8+ T cells sorted from blood, obtained in a trial of the OX40 agonist ivuxolimab. These receptors originate from an adult with an advanced solid tumor such as melanoma, head and neck, liver or kidney cancer.

Concerning this clone itself: This sample also contains other DNA sequences that code for the same CDR3. V is TRBV7-9 and J is TRBJ2-1; 11 bases line up with TRBD2. The CDR3 extends over 15 amino acids. The ends lost 1 base at V and 7 bases at J; junction bases unmatched: 3. CDR1 SEHNR and CDR2 FQNEAQ come from the germline V gene (reference sequence). As DNA, the CDR3 is TGTGCCAGCAGCTTAGGGTTAGCGGGAGGGAATGAGCAGTTCTTC. Amino acids: CASSLGLAGGNEQFF.

The chain uses TRBV9 and TRBJ1-5; the match to TRBD1 covers 7 bases. Germline CDR1 SGDLS, CDR2 YYNGEE. Unmatched junction bases numbered 5, after V lost 3 bases and J lost 5 bases. The CDR3 is made up of 14 amino acids. The CDR3 DNA is TGTGCCAGCAGCGCGACAGGGATGGATCAGCCCCAGCATTTT. Amino acid sequence: CASSATGMDQPQHF. Supplemented by reference TRBV9 and TRBJ1-5, the full variable domain reads DSGVTQTPKHLITATGQRVTLRCSPRSGDLSVYWYQQSLDQGLQFLIQYYNGEERAKGNILERFSAQQFPDLHSELNLSSLELGDSALYFCASSATGMDQPQHFGDGTRLSIL.

This clone was seen only once. The chain links TRBV14 to TRBJ1-1; TRBD1 matches 7 bases. Germline CDR1 reads SGHDN; CDR2 reads FVKESK. The V segment lost 1 base and the J segment 6 bases; nucleotides outside the gene matches: 8. This CDR3 is 15 amino acids long. CDR3: CASSQARGRGSEAFF. CDR3 DNA sequence: TGTGCCAGCAGCCAAGCGAGGGGGCGAGGCTCTGAAGCTTTCTTT.

This chain links TRBV19 with TRBJ1-1; D uncertain. The CDR3 spans 13 residues. V was pared by 6 bases and J by 3 bases, with 11 bases between. Germline CDR1 is LNHDA and CDR2 is SQIVND (reference sequence). In DNA, the CDR3 is TGTGCCAGTAGCTTGTCCAGAGACACTGAAGCTTTCTTT. Residues: CASSLSRDTEAFF.

The chain joins TRBV29-1 to TRBJ2-7, with unresolved D. Trimming took off 7 bases at V and 3 bases at J, with 16 bases between the two ends. Germline CDR1 SQVTM, CDR2 ANQGSEA. This CDR3 comprises 13 residues. CDR3 sequence: CSAQPSGVYEQYF. The CDR3 DNA reads as TGCAGCGCTCAACCGTCCGGCGTCTACGAGCAGTACTTC.

The rearrangement uses TRBV5-4 and TRBJ2-1; 8 nucleotides line up with TRBD2. The CDR3 is 15 residues long. V lost 6 bases, J lost 2 bases, and 7 bases stayed unmatched. Germline-derived CDR1 and CDR2 are SGHNT and YYREEE (reference sequence). The CDR3 bases are TGTGCCAGCACCGGGGGGGAGGGACCCTACAATGAGCAGTTCTTC. Encoded protein: CASTGGEGPYNEQFF.

This clone was counted only a few times. The chain links TRBV27 to TRBJ2-2; no clear D gene. V lost 4 bases, J lost 1 base, and 4 bases lay in between. The germline CDR1 and CDR2 sequences are MNHEY and SMNVEV (reference sequence). The CDR3 is 13 amino acids. CDR3 in amino acids: CASSWGNTGELFF. The CDR3, as DNA: TGTGCCAGCAGTTGGGGGAACACCGGGGAGCTGTTTTTT.

This clone was counted once. The chain combines TRBV10-3 with TRBJ1-3, with D unresolved. This CDR3 region has 15 residues. Trimming removed 6 bases at V and 4 bases at J, with 16 bases between. The germline V gene has CDR1 ENHRY and CDR2 SYGVKD. The CDR3 DNA reads TGTGCCATCAGCCGTGGGAACAGCGAGGGAAACACCATATATTTT. Translation gives CAISRGNSEGNTIYF.

The gene calls are TRBV6-5 and TRBJ2-7; 10 nucleotides align to TRBD1. Germline V lookup: CDR1 MNHEY, CDR2 SVGAGI. This CDR3 has 14 residues. Trimming at V came to 6 bases and at J to 2 bases, leaving 4 bases not matched to a gene. This CDR3 reads CASRSGTGAYEQYF. CDR3 bases: TGTGCCAGCAGATCCGGGACAGGGGCCTACGAGCAGTACTTC.

CDR3 region: CASSSRQGLSDYGYTF. The CDR3 region has the DNA TGTGCCAGCAGCTCAAGACAGGGGCTCTCGGACTATGGCTACACCTTC. J is TRBJ1-2 and V is TRBV7-6; 8 bases agree with TRBD1. V lost 4 bases, J lost 3 bases, and 10 bases stayed unmatched. CDR1 is SGHVS, CDR2 FNYEAQ, per germline. The CDR3 length is 16 residues.

The chain recombines TRBV7-2 with TRBJ2-5, with 7 bases aligning to TRBD2. The length of the CDR3 is 13 residues. V lost 8 bases, J lost 5 bases, and 8 bases stayed unmatched. Per germline, CDR1 SGHTA and CDR2 FQGNSA. The CDR3 here is CASGLGGEETQYF. The CDR3 coding sequence is TGTGCCAGCGGCCTGGGGGGGGAGGAGACCCAGTACTTC.

This rearrangement joins TRBV5-6 to TRBJ1-1; 9 nucleotides line up with TRBD1. CDR3 length equals 14 residues. V lost 4 bases to trimming and J lost 1 base; unmatched junction nucleotides: 2. Per the germline V gene, CDR1 is SGHDT and CDR2 is YYEEEE. This CDR3 is CASSPGQGNTEAFF. As DNA, the CDR3 is TGTGCCAGCAGCCCGGGACAGGGGAACACTGAAGCTTTCTTT.

This chain links TRBV7-9 with TRBJ2-5; 8 bases line up with TRBD2. The germline V gene has CDR1 SEHNR and CDR2 FQNEAQ (reference sequence). Trimming removed 5 bases from V and 2 bases from J; junction bases left unmatched: 10. This CDR3 is 16 amino acids long. For the CDR3, the DNA is TGTGCCAGCAGCCCGCCCCCCGGACTAGCTCAAGAGACCCAGTACTTC. Translated: CASSPPPGLAQETQYF.

The chain links TRBV5-5 to TRBJ2-1; D ambiguous. The V and J ends lost 0 bases and 6 bases respectively, with 16 bases between them. The germline CDR1 and CDR2 sequences are SGHKS and YYEKEE (reference sequence). The CDR3 covers 16 residues. The CDR3 nucleotides read TGTGCCAGCAGCTTGGAACGGACCCTTGGTAGCAATGAGCAGTTCTTC. Encoded protein: CASSLERTLGSNEQFF.

This rearrangement joins TRBV5-1 to TRBJ2-7; D uncertain. Germline V gives CDR1 SGHRS, CDR2 YFSETQ. V lost 0 bases to trimming and J lost 0 bases, with 7 bases between them. The CDR3 has 14 amino acids. The CDR3 sequence: CASSLGTASYEQYF. The CDR3 DNA is TGCGCCAGCAGCTTGGGGACGGCCTCCTACGAGCAGTACTTC.

The chain couples TRBV7-9 to TRBJ2-2; TRBD1 is a possible D gene (6 bases). This CDR3 spans 12 amino acids. Germline CDR1 is SEHNR and CDR2 is FQNEAQ (reference sequence). Trimming removed 5 bases at V and 10 bases at J, with 11 bases between. CDR3 protein: CASSDRKVELFF. The DNA for the CDR3 is TGTGCCAGCAGCGACAGGAAGGTGGAGCTGTTTTTT.

This clone was counted ten times or more. The chain couples TRBV4-1 to TRBJ2-7; D may correspond to TRBD1 or TRBD2 (5 bases each). This CDR3 spans 15 amino acids. Germline-derived CDR1 and CDR2 are MGHRA and YSYEKL. V lost 0 bases, J lost 5 bases, and 14 bases lay in between. The CDR3 here is CASSQDPAGANEQYF. The CDR3 coding sequence is TGCGCCAGCAGCCAAGATCCGGCCGGGGCAAACGAGCAGTACTTC.

This chain links TRBV11-1 with TRBJ2-7; D may be TRBD1 (6 bases). Per germline, CDR1 SGHAT and CDR2 FQDESV (reference sequence). CDR3 length: 13 amino acids. V dropped 3 bases and J dropped 5 bases, with 11 bases sitting between them. The DNA of the CDR3 is TGTGCCAGCAGCTTCTGGCAGGGGAACGAGCAGTACTTC. This codes for CASSFWQGNEQYF.

The chain has TRBV4-1 and TRBJ2-1; D gene unclear. Trimming stripped 0 bases from V and 4 bases from J, with 13 bases between. This CDR3 comprises 16 residues. Per the germline V gene, CDR1 is MGHRA and CDR2 is YSYEKL. The CDR3 loop reads CASSQDRGAGYNEQFF. As DNA, the CDR3 is TGCGCCAGCAGCCAAGATAGAGGCGCCGGGTACAATGAGCAGTTCTTC.

In this sample, this clone turned up once. The genes are TRBV7-3 and TRBJ2-3; weak D call: TRBD2 (6 bases). Germline lookup yields CDR1 SGHTA and CDR2 FQGTGA. The CDR3 has 15 amino acids. V was cut by 3 bases and J by 6 bases, with 16 bases left in between. The CDR3 region has the DNA TGTGCCAGCAGCTTCTCTAGCGAATCAGCGGATACGCAGTATTTT. Translating gives CASSFSSESADTQYF.